This T cell receptor (beta chain) came from a study of T cell responses to AZD1222 COVID-19 vaccine. In regard to this clone: Its antigen is not identified.

Data came from immunoSEQ multiplex PCR; TCRdb stores just in-frame clones and leaves some out. Of fewer than 65,000 clones listed, around 89% are singletons. Second-dose intervals of approximately 4 or approximately 12 weeks were pooled. Overall study findings and caveats: There were vaccine-associated CD4 TCRs across spike, dominant at 160-218 and 743-854. Clonal diversity was possibly underestimated, and white British individuals and females predominated among donors.

The sample was peripheral blood, taken 28 days after the second AZD1222 dose. This receptor was obtained from an adult who received the AZD1222 COVID-19 vaccine.

The CDR3 nucleotides are TGTGCCAGCAGCTTGTCAGGCCGGGTACGAAGCTATGGCTACACCTTC. Protein product: CASSLSGRVRSYGYTF. The chain combines TRBV5-5 with TRBJ1-2; D uncertain. CDR1 and CDR2 from the germline V gene are SGHKS and YYEKEE (reference sequence). The CDR3 totals 16 residues. V was trimmed by 1 base and J by 4 bases, leaving 17 bases between them.